What follows are 21 T cell receptor beta chains derived from one specimen sequenced in a study of T cell responses to AZD1222 COVID-19 vaccine. Assay used: immunoSEQ multiplex PCR; TCRdb lists only in-frame clones, some missing. This table holds around 270,000 clones, 94% found once. The sequences come from peripheral blood, collected 28 days after the second AZD1222 dose. These receptors all come from an adult who received the AZD1222 COVID-19 vaccine.

V and J are TRBV10-3 and TRBJ1-2; a possible D gene is TRBD1 (5 bases). Germline V gene lookup returns CDR1 ENHRY and CDR2 SYGVKD. This CDR3 is 15 amino acids long. V was trimmed by 6 bases and J by 4 bases, leaving 18 bases between them. The CDR3 sequence is CAIRLPTVRGYGYTF. DNA for the CDR3: TGTGCCATCAGGCTACCGACAGTTCGAGGCTATGGCTACACCTTC.

The J gene is TRBJ1-1, the V gene TRBV28; the D is unclear. Germline loops: CDR1 MDHEN, CDR2 SYDVKM. Between the trimmed V and J ends, which lost 11 bases and 1 base, there was a span of 11 bases. The CDR3 loop spans 12 amino acids. The CDR3 loop reads CAVLSTNTEAFF. As DNA, the CDR3 is TGTGCCGTTCTCAGCACGAACACTGAAGCTTTCTTT. The full variable domain, in which reference TRBV28 and TRBJ1-1 provide the parts outside the CDR3, is DVKVTQSSRYLVKRTGEKVFLECVQDMDHENMFWYRQDPGLGLRLIYFSYDVKMKEKGDIPEGYSVSREKKERFSLILESASTNQTSMYLCAVLSTNTEAFFGQGTRLTVV.

This rearrangement joins TRBV9 to TRBJ1-1, with 9 positions matching TRBD1. The length of the CDR3 is 15 residues. Germline V gene lookup returns CDR1 SGDLS and CDR2 YYNGEE. With 4 bases clipped from V and 3 bases from J, the junction kept 7 bases outside the gene matches. CDR3 in amino acids: CASSPRQGGDTEAFF. CDR3 DNA: TGTGCCAGCAGCCCCCGACAGGGGGGAGACACTGAAGCTTTCTTT.

The rearrangement uses TRBV5-4 and TRBJ1-2; no clear D gene. Looked up from germline, CDR1 is SGHNT and CDR2 is YYREEE (reference sequence). Trimming stripped 4 bases from V and 7 bases from J, with 8 bases between. The CDR3 spans 11 residues. The CDR3 DNA follows: TGTGCCAGCAGCAACAGACGTGGCTACACCTTC. Its protein is CASSNRRGYTF.

V is TRBV19 and J is TRBJ1-6; no clear D. The CDR3 runs to 14 residues. Germline CDR1 is LNHDA and CDR2 is SQIVND (reference sequence). V dropped 6 bases and J dropped 6 bases, with 12 bases sitting between them. The DNA for the CDR3 is TGTGCCAGTAGGCTTATCGCGGGTAATTCACCCCTCCACTTT. Its translation: CASRLIAGNSPLHF. Variable domain in full (rest from reference TRBV19 and TRBJ1-6): DGGITQSPKYLFRKEGQNVTLSCEQNLNHDAMYWYRQDPGQGLRLIYYSQIVNDFQKGDIAEGYSVSREKKESFPLTVTSAQKNPTAFYLCASRLIAGNSPLHFGNGTRLTVT.

The J gene is TRBJ1-5, the V gene TRBV19; TRBD1 agrees at 10 bases. The germline CDR1 and CDR2 sequences are LNHDA and SQIVND (reference sequence). The CDR3 runs 18 residues. Trimming at V came to 1 base and at J to 6 bases, leaving 12 bases not matched to a gene. This CDR3 is CASSIGQGAGRLGQPQHF. Here the CDR3 DNA reads TGTGCCAGTAGTATAGGACAGGGGGCCGGCCGCCTTGGTCAGCCCCAGCATTTT.

This chain connects TRBV18 to TRBJ2-5; 8 nucleotides agree with TRBD1. V was pared by 3 bases and J by 5 bases, with 2 bases of the junction left unmatched. Germline lookup yields CDR1 KGHSH and CDR2 LQKENI. The CDR3 has 13 amino acids. The CDR3 region has the DNA TGTGCCAGCTCACCGACAGGGGTTGAGACCCAGTACTTC. This sequence encodes CASSPTGVETQYF.

The chain carries TRBV27 and TRBJ1-2, with TRBD1 as a possible D gene (6 bases). Deletions cut 4 bases from V and 7 bases from J, with 13 bases between. The germline V gene has CDR1 MNHEY and CDR2 SMNVEV (reference sequence). The CDR3 sequence is 13 residues long. The CDR3 coding sequence is TGTGCCAGCAGTTCGCAACAGGGTCGTGGCTACACCTTC. Translating gives CASSSQQGRGYTF.

The chain uses TRBV28 and TRBJ2-7, with a weak D call TRBD1 (5 bases). The CDR3 extends over 15 amino acids. V was pared by 3 bases and J by 2 bases, with 14 bases between. Germline CDR1 reads MDHEN; CDR2 reads SYDVKM. The DNA of the CDR3 is TGTGCCAGCAGTTTTAGGGGAAGGGTACCCTACGAGCAGTACTTC. This codes for CASSFRGRVPYEQYF.

The chain uses TRBV28 and TRBJ2-7, with 8 bases identical to TRBD1. The CDR3 contains 15 residues. The V gene's germline CDR1 is MDHEN and CDR2 SYDVKM. V lost 3 bases, J lost 5 bases, and 9 bases stayed unmatched. CDR3 sequence: CASSFLETGVDEQYF. CDR3 coding DNA: TGTGCCAGCAGTTTTCTTGAGACAGGGGTAGACGAGCAGTACTTC.

The CDR3 DNA sequence: TGTGCCAGCAAAATCCAGGGGTACGAGCAGTACTTC. This sequence encodes CASKIQGYEQYF. The chain is built from TRBV2 and TRBJ2-7; tentatively, D is TRBD1 (6 bases). The length of the CDR3 is 12 residues. Germline V gives CDR1 SNHLY, CDR2 FYNNEI. With 7 bases removed from V and 4 bases from J, the gap between germline ends came to 11 bases.

The V call is TRBV10-3, the J call TRBJ1-2, with a possible D match to TRBD1 (5 bases). The CDR3 length is 14 residues. Germline lookup yields CDR1 ENHRY and CDR2 SYGVKD. V was trimmed by 3 bases and J by 4 bases, leaving 12 bases between them. This chain's CDR3 is CAISDTAGGYGYTF. The CDR3 DNA sequence: TGTGCCATCAGTGACACAGCCGGGGGCTATGGCTACACCTTC.

About this clone: The same CDR3 is also encoded by other DNA sequences in this sample. V usage is TRBV19 and J usage is TRBJ1-5, with 7 positions matching TRBD1. From germline, CDR1 is LNHDA and CDR2 SQIVND (reference sequence). After removal of 3 bases from V and 2 bases from J, the junction contained 4 bases not matched to a gene. There are 15 residues in the CDR3. CDR3 sequence: CASSISGGGNQPQHF. Here the CDR3 DNA reads TGTGCCAGTAGTATTTCAGGGGGTGGCAATCAGCCCCAGCATTTT.

The CDR3 region is CASSYSSQGLTGELFF. In DNA form, the CDR3 reads TGTGCCAGCAGTTACTCATCTCAGGGACTAACCGGGGAGCTGTTTTTT. The V and J genes are TRBV6-2 or TRBV6-3 and TRBJ2-2, with 7 bases aligning to TRBD2. The CDR3 is 16 amino acids. The germline V gene encodes CDR1 MNHEY and CDR2 SVGEGT. V lost 0 bases, J lost 5 bases, and 6 bases stayed unmatched.

The CDR3 here is CASSLDGQGYEQYF. In DNA form, the CDR3 reads TGTGCCAGCAGCTTAGACGGACAGGGCTACGAGCAGTACTTC. The chain carries TRBV7-9 and TRBJ2-7, with 8 positions matching TRBD1. The germline CDR1 and CDR2 sequences are SEHNR and FQNEAQ (reference sequence). Trimming removed 1 base from V and 3 bases from J; junction bases left unmatched: 2. This CDR3 region has 14 residues.

The chain employs TRBV5-1 and TRBJ1-1; no reliable D call. Germline CDR1 is SGHRS and CDR2 is YFSETQ. The CDR3 runs 14 residues. Trimming stripped 4 bases from V and 1 base from J, with 11 bases between. CDR3 sequence reads: CASSAILRNTEAFF. In DNA, the CDR3 is TGCGCCAGCAGCGCCATATTGAGGAACACTGAAGCTTTCTTT. Full variable domain (outside the CDR3, taken from reference TRBV5-1 and TRBJ1-1): KAGVTQTPRYLIKTRGQQVTLSCSPISGHRSVSWYQQTPGQGLQFLFEYFSETQRNKGNFPGRFSGRQFSNSRSEMNVSTLELGDSALYLCASSAILRNTEAFFGQGTRLTVV.

This rearrangement joins TRBV5-8 to TRBJ2-3, with 8 bases fitting TRBD2. J gave up 5 bases and V 3 bases, and 5 bases lay outside the gene matches. CDR1 is SGHTS and CDR2 is YDEGEE in the germline V gene. The CDR3 has 14 amino acids. The chain's CDR3 is CASSSTSAGDTQYF. Written as DNA, the CDR3 is TGTGCCAGCAGCTCGACTAGCGCGGGAGATACGCAGTATTTT.

The chain employs TRBV10-3 and TRBJ2-7; possibly TRBD1 for D (5 bases). Deletions cut 5 bases from V and 2 bases from J, with 10 bases between. CDR1 is ENHRY, CDR2 SYGVKD, per germline. CDR3 length: 13 amino acids. The CDR3 DNA sequence: TGTGCCATCAGTCCAGACAGCCCCTACGAGCAGTACTTC. Its protein product is CAISPDSPYEQYF.

This clone was seen only once. The J gene is TRBJ2-3, the V gene TRBV4-1; a weak D match, TRBD2 (5 bases). Germline CDR1 MGHRA, CDR2 YSYEKL. The CDR3 spans 16 residues. V shed 1 base and J shed 1 base, with 12 bases lying between them. The CDR3 bases are TGCGCCAGCAGCCAAGTTGTGGCGAGGGGCACAGATACGCAGTATTTT. It translates to CASSQVVARGTDTQYF.

This clone was observed a single time. The chain carries TRBV2 and TRBJ1-2, with a weak D call TRBD1 (6 bases). Per the germline V gene, CDR1 is SNHLY and CDR2 is FYNNEI. This CDR3 contains 14 residues. V was cut by 0 bases and J by 8 bases, with 13 bases left in between. The CDR3 here is CASSEARTVQGYTF. The CDR3 DNA reads as TGTGCCAGCAGTGAAGCCCGGACAGTGCAGGGCTACACCTTC.

This chain uses TRBV14 with TRBJ1-1; possibly TRBD1 for D (6 bases). The CDR3 extends over 15 amino acids. Germline assignment: CDR1 SGHDN and CDR2 FVKESK. V shed 7 bases and J shed 0 bases, with 15 bases lying between them. The CDR3 DNA follows: TGTGCCAGCACCCGGGGCAGGGGCCTGAACACTGAAGCTTTCTTT. Protein: CASTRGRGLNTEAFF.